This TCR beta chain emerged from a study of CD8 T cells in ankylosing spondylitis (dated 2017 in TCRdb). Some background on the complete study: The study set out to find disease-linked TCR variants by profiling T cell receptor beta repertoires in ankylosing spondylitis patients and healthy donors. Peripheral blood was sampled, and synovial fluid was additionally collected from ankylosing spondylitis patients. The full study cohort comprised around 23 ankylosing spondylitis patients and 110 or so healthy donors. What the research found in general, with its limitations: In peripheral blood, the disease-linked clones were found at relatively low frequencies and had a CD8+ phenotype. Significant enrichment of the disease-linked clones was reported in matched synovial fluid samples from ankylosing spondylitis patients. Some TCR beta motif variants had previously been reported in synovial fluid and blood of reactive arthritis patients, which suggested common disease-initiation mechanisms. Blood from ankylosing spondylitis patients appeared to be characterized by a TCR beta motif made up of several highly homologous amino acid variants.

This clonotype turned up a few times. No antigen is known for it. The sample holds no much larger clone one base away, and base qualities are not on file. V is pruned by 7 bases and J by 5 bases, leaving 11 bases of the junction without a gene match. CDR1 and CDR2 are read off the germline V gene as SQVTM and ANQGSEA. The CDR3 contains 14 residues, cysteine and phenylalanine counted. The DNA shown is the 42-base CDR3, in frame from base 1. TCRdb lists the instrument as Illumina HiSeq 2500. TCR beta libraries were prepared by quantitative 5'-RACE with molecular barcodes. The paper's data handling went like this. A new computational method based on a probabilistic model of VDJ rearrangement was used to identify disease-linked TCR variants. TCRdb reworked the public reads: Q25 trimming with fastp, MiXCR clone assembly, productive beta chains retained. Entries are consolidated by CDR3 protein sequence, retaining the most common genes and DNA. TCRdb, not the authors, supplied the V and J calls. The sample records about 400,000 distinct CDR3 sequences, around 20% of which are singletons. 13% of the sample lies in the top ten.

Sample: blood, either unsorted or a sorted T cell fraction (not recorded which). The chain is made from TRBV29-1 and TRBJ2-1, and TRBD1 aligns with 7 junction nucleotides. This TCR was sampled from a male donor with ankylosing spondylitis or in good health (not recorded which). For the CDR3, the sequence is CSGTGTEKDNEQFF. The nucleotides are TGCAGCGGAACCGGGACAGAGAAGGACAATGAGCAGTTCTTC.